The 21 T cell receptor beta chains below were found in one sample sequenced in a study of blood T cell repertoires in COVID-19. Profiling relied on immunoSEQ multiplex PCR, and the TCRdb table lists in-frame clones only, not all of them. The sample shows approximately 10,000 clones, about 81% of them seen only once. Sequencing was done on a sample of peripheral blood. Receptor source: a man in his sixties with active COVID-19.

The chain combines TRBV7-2 with TRBJ2-7; the match to TRBD2 covers 12 bases. The V and J ends lost 4 bases and 2 bases, in that order; junction bases with no gene match: 12. CDR1 and CDR2 (germline): SGHTA, FQGNSA. The CDR3 contains 18 residues. This chain's CDR3 is CASSSPPGLAGLPYEQYF. The CDR3 bases are TGTGCCAGCAGCTCGCCCCCCGGACTAGCGGGACTCCCCTACGAGCAGTACTTC.

This chain uses TRBV2 with TRBJ2-3; 9 bases line up with TRBD1. V lost 7 bases and J lost 5; bases outside the gene matches: 10. Germline V lookup: CDR1 SNHLY, CDR2 FYNNEI. There are 15 residues in the CDR3. Here the CDR3 reads CASTRQTGGGDTQYF. The CDR3 DNA follows: TGTGCCAGCACCCGCCAGACAGGGGGGGGAGATACGCAGTATTTT.

DNA of the CDR3: TGTGCCTGGAGCCAACAGGGCTACGAGCAGTACTTC. Protein sequence: CAWSQQGYEQYF. J is TRBJ2-7 and V is TRBV30; D is perhaps TRBD1 (6 bases). V shed 3 bases and J shed 3 bases, with 9 bases lying between them. There are 12 residues in the CDR3. Germline lookup yields CDR1 GTSNPN and CDR2 SVGIG (reference sequence).

V usage is TRBV25-1 and J usage is TRBJ2-6; 9 bases match TRBD1. Unmatched junction bases numbered 7, after V lost 4 bases and J lost 0 bases. The V gene's germline CDR1 is MGHDK and CDR2 SYGVNS. The CDR3 is 18 amino acids. The CDR3 DNA reads as TGTGCCAGCAGTGCGTGGGACAGGGCTTCCTCTGGGGCCAACGTCCTGACTTTC. Encoded protein: CASSAWDRASSGANVLTF.

This clone was seen once. The chain combines TRBV6-2 or TRBV6-3 with TRBJ2-3, with D unclear. Germline CDR1 and CDR2: MNHEY and SVGEGT. Trimming pared 4 bases from V and 0 bases from J, leaving 5 bases between. The CDR3 has 13 amino acids. The CDR3 sequence is CASSSLSTDTQYF. CDR3 DNA sequence: TGTGCCAGCAGTTCACTCAGCACAGATACGCAGTATTTT.

The V and J genes are TRBV27 and TRBJ1-1; 7 bases align to TRBD1. The length of the CDR3 is 15 residues. The germline V gene encodes CDR1 MNHEY and CDR2 SMNVEV (reference sequence). The V gene end was trimmed by 5 bases and the J gene end by 0 bases; junction bases not matched to a gene: 6. CDR3 loop: CASSTRTGVNTEAFF. CDR3 nucleotides: TGTGCCAGCAGTACGCGGACAGGCGTGAACACTGAAGCTTTCTTT.

The chain recombines TRBV4-3 with TRBJ1-4, with 10 nucleotides matching TRBD1. The CDR3 covers 18 residues. V shed 4 bases and J 4 bases; nucleotides not matched to a gene: 12. Germline V lookup: CDR1 LGHNA, CDR2 YSLEER. The CDR3 sequence: CASSRSTGGDRGNEKLFF. CDR3 coding DNA: TGCGCCAGCAGCCGATCGACAGGGGGCGATCGGGGTAATGAAAAACTGTTTTTT.

This clone was recorded a few times. V is TRBV11-2 and J is TRBJ2-7, with a possible D match to TRBD2 (6 bases). The CDR3 has 13 amino acids. V was clipped by 5 bases and J by 6 bases, with 14 bases between them. Germline V gene sequence: CDR1 SGHAT, CDR2 FQNNGV. As DNA, the CDR3 is TGTGCCAGCAGCCGCGGGGCCAACGGCGAGCAGTACTTC. Translation gives CASSRGANGEQYF.

This clone was observed a single time. The rearrangement links TRBV7-4 to TRBJ2-4, with 7 positions matching TRBD2. The germline gives CDR1 SGHVT, CDR2 SQSDAQ. This CDR3 region has 15 residues. J gave up 4 bases and V 3 bases, and 6 bases lay outside the gene matches. The CDR3 is CASSFRLAEKNIQYF. In DNA, the CDR3 is TGTGCCAGCAGCTTTCGGCTAGCGGAGAAAAACATTCAGTACTTC.

The chain couples TRBV9 to TRBJ2-7, with D possibly matching TRBD2 (5 bases). Germline assignment: CDR1 SGDLS and CDR2 YYNGEE. The V end was cut by 3 bases, the J end by 0 bases, with 10 bases between. This CDR3 spans 14 amino acids. CDR3 protein: CASSAGVSSYEQYF. The CDR3 DNA is TGTGCCAGCAGCGCCGGGGTCAGCTCCTACGAGCAGTACTTC.

The V gene is TRBV11-3, the J gene TRBJ1-1, with D possibly matching TRBD1 (5 bases). The V gene's germline CDR1 is SGHNT and CDR2 YENEEA. V was trimmed by 7 bases and J by 7 bases, leaving 13 bases between them. The CDR3 is made up of 12 amino acids. Written as DNA, the CDR3 is TGTGCCAGCAATTCCCGGGGGATTGAAGCTTTCTTT. Protein sequence: CASNSRGIEAFF.

The chain links TRBV2 to TRBJ2-5; D remains unclear. Trimming shortened V by 0 bases and J by 5 bases, and 4 bases separated the two germline ends. CDR1 and CDR2 from the germline V gene are SNHLY and FYNNEI. There are 12 residues in the CDR3. CDR3 bases: TGTGCCAGCAGTGAAGCTCCGGAGACCCAGTACTTC. Its protein is CASSEAPETQYF.

This clone was detected once. The CDR3 loop reads CASSSSPGGLSNEKLFF. The CDR3 DNA reads TGTGCCAGCAGCTCCTCCCCCGGGGGGCTGAGTAATGAAAAACTGTTTTTT. The chain has TRBV7-6 and TRBJ1-4, with D perhaps TRBD1 (6 bases). Germline V gene lookup returns CDR1 SGHVS and CDR2 FNYEAQ. V dropped 4 bases and J dropped 4 bases, with 19 bases sitting between them. The CDR3 contains 17 residues.

The rearrangement links TRBV6-1 to TRBJ2-1; 8 nucleotides match TRBD2. The V segment lost 4 bases and the J segment 0 bases; nucleotides outside the gene matches: 5. This CDR3 spans 16 amino acids. Germline V gives CDR1 MNHNS, CDR2 SASEGT. The CDR3 reads CASSGGLANSYNEQFF. The CDR3 nucleotides are TGTGCCAGCAGTGGCGGACTAGCCAACTCCTACAATGAGCAGTTCTTC.

This sequence joins TRBV6-1 and TRBJ1-5; possible D gene TRBD1, 5 bases. CDR1 and CDR2 (germline): MNHNS, SASEGT. Trimming left V 2 bases short and J 5 bases short, with 19 bases between. The CDR3 totals 17 residues. In nucleotides, the CDR3 is TGTGCCAGCAGTGAAATGGGACTTAGGCACCCTTATCAGCCCCAGCATTTT. It specifies CASSEMGLRHPYQPQHF.

This chain connects TRBV3-1 (or the pseudogene TRBV3-2) to TRBJ2-7; tentative D call: TRBD2 (6 bases). The ends were cut back, 10 bases at V and 5 bases at J, with 18 bases in the middle. In germline, CDR1 is LGHDT, CDR2 YNNKEL (reference sequence). The CDR3 totals 13 residues. The chain's CDR3 is CATGGSGNHEQYF. The CDR3 DNA is TGTGCCACCGGGGGTTCTGGGAACCACGAGCAGTACTTC.

The chain employs TRBV9 and TRBJ2-3; D might be TRBD1 (7 bases). The germline V and J ends were trimmed by 4 bases and 5 bases, with 17 bases remaining between them. CDR1 SGDLS and CDR2 YYNGEE come from the germline V gene. The CDR3 is 15 residues long. The DNA of the CDR3 is TGTGCCAGCAGCCCCCAGGGGGGTGTTTTAGATACGCAGTATTTT. It specifies CASSPQGGVLDTQYF.

V usage is TRBV19 and J usage is TRBJ2-7; 12 bases map to TRBD1. CDR3 size: 13 residues. From germline, CDR1 is LNHDA and CDR2 SQIVND (reference sequence). V lost 6 bases to trimming and J lost 6 bases; unmatched junction nucleotides: 3. The CDR3 region is CASRGQGAFEQYF. The CDR3 region has the DNA TGTGCCAGTAGGGGACAGGGGGCTTTCGAGCAGTACTTC.

The chain uses TRBV2 and TRBJ2-2; 10 bases line up with TRBD2. The length of the CDR3 is 19 residues. Germline V gene data show CDR1 as SNHLY and CDR2 as FYNNEI. V shed 6 bases and J 8 bases; nucleotides not matched to a gene: 21. The CDR3 region is CASRHTGTSEKPSWGELFF. The CDR3 DNA reads as TGTGCCAGCAGGCACACCGGGACTAGCGAGAAGCCTTCCTGGGGGGAGCTGTTTTTT.

The chain links TRBV15 to TRBJ2-7; TRBD2 might be the D (5 bases). V dropped 0 bases and J dropped 3 bases, with 12 bases sitting between them. CDR3 length: 15 amino acids. CDR1 and CDR2 from the germline V gene are LNHNV and YYDKDF (reference sequence). The DNA for the CDR3 is TGTGCCACCAGCAGAGATATAGGGAGTAGCTACGAGCAGTACTTC. This codes for CATSRDIGSSYEQYF. The full variable domain, in which reference TRBV15 and TRBJ2-7 provide the parts outside the CDR3, is DAMVIQNPRYQVTQFGKPVTLSCSQTLNHNVMYWYQQKSSQAPKLLFHYYDKDFNNEADTPDNFQSRRPNTSFCFLDIRSPGLGDTAMYLCATSRDIGSSYEQYFGPGTRLTVT.

V usage is TRBV19 and J usage is TRBJ1-2; 7 positions agree with TRBD1. With 3 bases clipped from V and 0 bases from J, the junction kept 4 bases outside the gene matches. CDR1 and CDR2 (germline): LNHDA, SQIVND (reference sequence). This CDR3 has 15 residues. The CDR3 DNA sequence: TGTGCCAGTAGTATCGGAGGGGGCGCTAACTATGGCTACACCTTC. Its protein product is CASSIGGGANYGYTF.